Below, 18 T cell receptor beta chains from the same sample are listed, as sequenced in a study of CD8 T cells in ankylosing spondylitis. Study outcomes and limitations: It appeared that ankylosing spondylitis blood was characterized by a TCR beta motif of several highly homologous variants.

Each CDR3 protein gets one entry after TCRdb re-called the 5' RACE reads with MiXCR. This sample has around 390,000 distinct CDR3 sequences, with about 22% found just once. These TCRs are of unknown antigen specificity. The sample consisted of blood, either unsorted or a sorted T cell fraction (not recorded which). These receptors originate from a male donor with ankylosing spondylitis.

A few counts support this clonotype. The chain is built from TRBV27 and TRBJ2-1, with D hard to call. The ends were cut back, 4 bases at V and 9 bases at J, with 16 bases in the middle. The CDR3 sequence is 14 residues long. Looked up from germline, CDR1 is MNHEY and CDR2 is SMNVEV (reference sequence). In nucleotides, the CDR3 is TGTGCCAGCAGTTCCATGCTGGGGATTGGTGAGCAGTTCTTC. This codes for CASSSMLGIGEQFF.

In its sample, this clonotype was seen a few times. The rearrangement links TRBV12-3 or TRBV12-4 to TRBJ2-7; D remains ambiguous. This CDR3 contains 13 residues. The ends were cut back, 1 base at V and 6 bases at J, with 10 bases in the middle. Here the CDR3 reads CASSLGLSPEQYF. For the CDR3, the DNA is TGTGCCAGCAGTTTAGGTCTTTCCCCCGAGCAGTACTTC.

This clonotype has just a few counts. This rearrangement joins TRBV28 to TRBJ2-1; 11 bases align to TRBD2. CDR1 MDHEN and CDR2 SYDVKM come from the germline V gene. V trimming: 5 bases; J trimming: 4 bases; junction bases outside the gene matches: 4. There are 15 residues in the CDR3. CDR3 sequence (DNA): TGTGCCAGCAGTAACCTAGCGGGAGGTTACAATGAGCAGTTCTTC. This translates into CASSNLAGGYNEQFF.

This clonotype was counted only a few times. The gene calls are TRBV3-1 and TRBJ2-3; 9 bases are a match to TRBD2. V gave up 2 bases and J gave up 4 bases; unmatched junction bases: 7. Germline V lookup: CDR1 LGHDT, CDR2 YNNKEL (reference sequence). The CDR3 contains 16 residues. CDR3 sequence reads: CASSQNGVAGADTQYF. The DNA of the CDR3 is TGTGCCAGCAGCCAAAATGGAGTAGCGGGAGCAGATACGCAGTATTTT.

The rearrangement links TRBV6-5 to TRBJ1-1; D is undetermined. The V gene lost 4 bases and the J gene lost 1 base, with 13 bases spanning the gap. In germline, CDR1 is MNHEY, CDR2 SVGAGI. This CDR3 has 15 amino acids. The CDR3: CASSSLAGGNTEAFF. The CDR3 coding sequence is TGTGCCAGCAGTTCCTTAGCCGGAGGGAACACTGAAGCTTTCTTT.

This clonotype has more than one count but fewer than ten. The V call is TRBV20-1, the J call TRBJ1-5; possible D gene TRBD1, 5 bases. Per the germline V gene, CDR1 is DFQATT and CDR2 is SNEGSKA (reference sequence). Trimming took 0 bases from V and 3 from J, leaving 15 bases between them. The CDR3 has 16 residues. The CDR3 spells CSARDRTKSINQPQHF. CDR3 coding DNA: TGCAGTGCTAGAGATAGGACAAAGTCAATCAATCAGCCCCAGCATTTT.

A few counts support this clonotype. The chain carries TRBV24-1 and TRBJ1-5; D unresolved. The CDR3 length is 13 residues. Germline V gives CDR1 KGHDR, CDR2 SFDVKD. Trimming cost V 0 bases and J 3 bases, with 2 bases left between them. CDR3 DNA sequence: TGTGCCACCAGTGATTTGAACAATCAGCCCCAGCATTTT. Translating gives CATSDLNNQPQHF.

This clonotype was detected only once. The rearrangement uses TRBV10-3 and TRBJ2-7; a weak D match, TRBD1 (6 bases). Germline V gene data show CDR1 as ENHRY and CDR2 as SYGVKD. This CDR3 spans 12 amino acids. Deletions cut 8 bases from V and 3 bases from J, with 11 bases between. Here the CDR3 DNA reads TGTGCCATCCGGGACACGAGCTACGAGCAGTACTTC. Encoded protein: CAIRDTSYEQYF.

The genes are TRBV20-1 and TRBJ2-5, with TRBD1 matching over 7 bases. CDR3 length: 15 residues. The trim removed 3 bases at V and 7 bases at J, leaving 14 bases unmatched. From germline, CDR1 is DFQATT and CDR2 SNEGSKA (reference sequence). In DNA, the CDR3 is TGCAGTGCTAGTGGAAACAGGGGCCCCCCAAGGACCCAGTACTTC. It codes for CSASGNRGPPRTQYF.

In its sample, this clonotype was seen a few times. The chain combines TRBV6-5 with TRBJ1-1; D gene ambiguous. Germline V gene lookup returns CDR1 MNHEY and CDR2 SVGAGI. Trimming left V 0 bases short and J 1 base short, with 9 bases between. This CDR3 has 15 amino acids. The CDR3 spells CASSYSRRANTEAFF. DNA for the CDR3: TGTGCCAGCAGTTACTCGAGGCGGGCGAACACTGAAGCTTTCTTT.

This clonotype was detected a few times. V is TRBV6-5 and J is TRBJ1-5, with D uncertain. The V gene's germline CDR1 is MNHEY and CDR2 SVGAGI. Trimming took 0 bases from V and 2 from J, leaving 11 bases between them. CDR3 length equals 16 residues. The CDR3 reads CASSYSLVLGNQPQHF. In DNA, the CDR3 is TGTGCCAGCAGTTACTCGTTGGTTCTTGGCAATCAGCCCCAGCATTTT.

This clonotype was seen a handful of times. This chain uses TRBV6-1 with TRBJ2-1, with 12 nucleotides matching TRBD2. The CDR3 consists of 15 residues. The germline gives CDR1 MNHNS, CDR2 SASEGT. V lost 7 bases and J lost 8; bases outside the gene matches: 9. CDR3 loop: CASKRLAGVVDEQFF. CDR3 nucleotide sequence: TGTGCCAGCAAAAGACTAGCGGGAGTTGTGGATGAGCAGTTCTTC.

In its sample, this clonotype was seen a few times. The V call is TRBV4-1, the J call TRBJ2-1, with 10 bases lining up with TRBD2. This CDR3 is built from 18 residues. The V gene's germline CDR1 is MGHRA and CDR2 YSYEKL. V dropped 1 base and J dropped 12; count of bases not matched to a gene: 18. DNA for the CDR3: TGCGCCAGCAGCCAAGGTCTCACGGGGGCTAGCGGGAGATCACGGCAGTTCTTC. Translation: CASSQGLTGASGRSRQFF.

The rearrangement links TRBV29-1 to TRBJ1-6; 9 bases are shared with TRBD1. Germline values: CDR1 SQVTM, CDR2 ANQGSEA. The CDR3 has 15 residues. Losses at the gene ends were 5 bases for V and 7 bases for J; bases not matched to a gene: 9. The CDR3 coding sequence is TGCAGCGTTAGGATCAGGGACAGGGTGAATTCACCCCTCCACTTT. This translates into CSVRIRDRVNSPLHF.

J is TRBJ1-2 and V is TRBV21-1. TRBV21-1 is a documented pseudogene. The CDR3 is made up of 14 amino acids. The CDR3 nucleotides read TGTGCCAGCAGGATTTCATCTGTTAACTATGGCTACACCTTC. This sequence encodes CASRISSVNYGYTF.

This sequence joins TRBV3-1 and TRBJ2-5; D perhaps matches TRBD1 (6 bases). Trimming cost V 0 bases and J 3 bases, with 11 bases left between them. CDR1 and CDR2 from the germline V gene are LGHDT and YNNKEL (reference sequence). The CDR3 loop spans 15 amino acids. The CDR3 loop is CASSQDSRTEETQYF. CDR3 in DNA: TGTGCCAGCAGCCAAGATTCCAGGACAGAAGAGACCCAGTACTTC.

The V and J genes are TRBV6-2 or TRBV6-3 and TRBJ1-5; D might be TRBD1 (5 bases). Germline CDR1 MNHEY, CDR2 SVGEGT. The V end lost 7 bases, the J end lost 7 bases, and 14 bases lay between the germline ends. The CDR3 runs to 13 residues. Here the CDR3 DNA reads TGTGCCAGCACGACAGTGGTAGGCCAGCCCCAGCATTTT. Protein: CASTTVVGQPQHF.

This clonotype appeared a few times. The chain carries TRBV6-5 and TRBJ2-7; D ambiguous. This CDR3 contains 13 residues. The V gene lost 0 bases and the J gene lost 3 bases, with 6 bases spanning the gap. CDR1 and CDR2 (germline): MNHEY, SVGAGI. In DNA form, the CDR3 reads TGTGCCAGCAGTTACTCTGGCAGCTACGAGCAGTACTTC. Protein: CASSYSGSYEQYF.